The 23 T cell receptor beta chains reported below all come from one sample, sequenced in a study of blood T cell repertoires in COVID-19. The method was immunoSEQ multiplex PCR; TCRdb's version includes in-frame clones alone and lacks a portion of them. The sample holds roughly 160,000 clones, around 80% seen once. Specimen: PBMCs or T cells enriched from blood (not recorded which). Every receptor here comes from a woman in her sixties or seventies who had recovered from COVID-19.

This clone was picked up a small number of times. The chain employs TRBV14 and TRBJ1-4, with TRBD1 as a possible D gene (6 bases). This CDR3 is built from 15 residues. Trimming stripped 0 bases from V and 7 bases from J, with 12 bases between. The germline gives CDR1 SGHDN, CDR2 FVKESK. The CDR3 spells CASSQDLGAFEKLFF. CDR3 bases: TGTGCCAGCAGCCAAGATCTGGGGGCTTTTGAAAAACTGTTTTTT.

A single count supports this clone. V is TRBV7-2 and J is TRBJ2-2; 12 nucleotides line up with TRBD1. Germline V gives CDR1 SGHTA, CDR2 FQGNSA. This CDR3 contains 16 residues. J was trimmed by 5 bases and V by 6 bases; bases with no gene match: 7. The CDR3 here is CASSLGQGARTGELFF. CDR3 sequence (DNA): TGTGCCAGCAGTTTGGGACAGGGGGCCCGAACCGGGGAGCTGTTTTTT.

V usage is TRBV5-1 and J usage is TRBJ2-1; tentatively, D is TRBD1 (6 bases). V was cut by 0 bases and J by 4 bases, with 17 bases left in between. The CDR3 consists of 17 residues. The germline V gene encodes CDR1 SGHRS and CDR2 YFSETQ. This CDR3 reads CASSLGAGVTGYNEQFF. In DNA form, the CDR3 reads TGCGCCAGCAGCTTGGGGGCAGGGGTAACGGGATACAATGAGCAGTTCTTC. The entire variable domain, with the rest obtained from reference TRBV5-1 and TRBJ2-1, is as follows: KAGVTQTPRYLIKTRGQQVTLSCSPISGHRSVSWYQQTPGQGLQFLFEYFSETQRNKGNFPGRFSGRQFSNSRSEMNVSTLELGDSALYLCASSLGAGVTGYNEQFFGPGTRLTVL.

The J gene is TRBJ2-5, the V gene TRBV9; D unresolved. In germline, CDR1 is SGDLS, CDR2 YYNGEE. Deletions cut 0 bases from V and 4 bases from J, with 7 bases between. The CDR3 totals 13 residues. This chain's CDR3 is CASSVVPLETQYF. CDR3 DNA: TGTGCCAGCAGCGTAGTTCCCCTAGAGACCCAGTACTTC.

CDR3 residues: CASSRWVGSSYNEQFF. The CDR3 nucleotides read TGTGCCAGTAGTAGGTGGGTGGGGAGCTCCTACAATGAGCAGTTCTTC. The chain couples TRBV19 to TRBJ2-1; TRBD2 might be the D (5 bases). V lost 4 bases and J 0 bases, leaving 13 bases between the germline ends. Germline loops: CDR1 LNHDA, CDR2 SQIVND (reference sequence). This CDR3 region has 16 residues.

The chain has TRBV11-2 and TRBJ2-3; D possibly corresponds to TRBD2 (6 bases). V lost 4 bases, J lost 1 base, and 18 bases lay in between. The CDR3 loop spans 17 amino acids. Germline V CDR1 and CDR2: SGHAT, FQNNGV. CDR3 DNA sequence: TGTGCCAGCAGCTCAGCCCGGCCTAGCGAACGCACAGATACGCAGTATTTT. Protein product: CASSSARPSERTDTQYF.

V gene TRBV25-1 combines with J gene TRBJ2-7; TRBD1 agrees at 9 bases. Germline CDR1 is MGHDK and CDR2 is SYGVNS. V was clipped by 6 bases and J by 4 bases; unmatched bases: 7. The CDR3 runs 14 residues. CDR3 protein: CASRRQGGSYEQYF. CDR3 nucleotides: TGTGCCAGCAGACGACAGGGGGGATCATACGAGCAGTACTTC.

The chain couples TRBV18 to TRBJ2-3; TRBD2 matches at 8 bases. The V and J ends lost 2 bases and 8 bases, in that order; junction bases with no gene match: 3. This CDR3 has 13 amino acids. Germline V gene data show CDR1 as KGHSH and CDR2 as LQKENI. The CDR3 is CASSPAGGGTQYF. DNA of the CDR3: TGTGCCAGCTCACCAGCGGGGGGAGGTACGCAGTATTTT.

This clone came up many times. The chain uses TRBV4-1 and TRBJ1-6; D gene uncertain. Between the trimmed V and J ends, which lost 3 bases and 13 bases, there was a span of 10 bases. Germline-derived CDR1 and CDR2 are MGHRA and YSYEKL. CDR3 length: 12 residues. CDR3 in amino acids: CASSQGVWPLHF. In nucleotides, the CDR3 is TGCGCCAGCAGCCAGGGCGTTTGGCCCCTCCACTTT.

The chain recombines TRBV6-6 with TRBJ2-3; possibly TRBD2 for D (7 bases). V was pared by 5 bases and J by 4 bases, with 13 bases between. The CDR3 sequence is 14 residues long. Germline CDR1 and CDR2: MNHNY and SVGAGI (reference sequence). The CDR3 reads CASSPGGGPDTQYF. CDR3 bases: TGTGCCAGCAGTCCCGGCGGGGGCCCAGATACGCAGTATTTT.

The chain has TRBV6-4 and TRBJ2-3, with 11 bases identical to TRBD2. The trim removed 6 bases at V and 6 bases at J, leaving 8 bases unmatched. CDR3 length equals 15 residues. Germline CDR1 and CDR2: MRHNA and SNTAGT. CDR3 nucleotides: TGTGCCAGCAGCGGATCTAGCGGGGGGCCGGATACGCAGTATTTT. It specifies CASSGSSGGPDTQYF.

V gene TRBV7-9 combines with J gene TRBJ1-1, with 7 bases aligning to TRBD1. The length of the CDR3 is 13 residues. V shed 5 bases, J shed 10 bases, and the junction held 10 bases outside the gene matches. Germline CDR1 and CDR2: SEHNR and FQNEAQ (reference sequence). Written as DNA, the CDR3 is TGTGCCAGCAGCAAGAGAGAACAGGGGCGAGCTTTCTTT. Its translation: CASSKREQGRAFF. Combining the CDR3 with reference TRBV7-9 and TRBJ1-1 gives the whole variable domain DTGVSQNPRHKITKRGQNVTFRCDPISEHNRLYWYRQTLGQGPEFLTYFQNEAQLEKSRLLSDRFSAERPKGSFSTLEIQRTEQGDSAMYLCASSKREQGRAFFGQGTRLTVV.

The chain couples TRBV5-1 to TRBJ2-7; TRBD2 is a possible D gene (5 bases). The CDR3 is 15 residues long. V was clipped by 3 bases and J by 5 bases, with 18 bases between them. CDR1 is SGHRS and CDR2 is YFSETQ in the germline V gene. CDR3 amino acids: CASSWLGAPGDEQYF. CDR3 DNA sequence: TGCGCCAGCAGCTGGTTGGGAGCCCCTGGGGACGAGCAGTACTTC.

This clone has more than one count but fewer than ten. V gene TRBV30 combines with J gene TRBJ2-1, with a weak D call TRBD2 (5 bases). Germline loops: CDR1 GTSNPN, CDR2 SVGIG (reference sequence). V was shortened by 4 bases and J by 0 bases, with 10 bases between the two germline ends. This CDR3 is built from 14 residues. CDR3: CAWTGVPSYNEQFF. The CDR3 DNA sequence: TGTGCCTGGACCGGGGTACCCTCCTACAATGAGCAGTTCTTC.

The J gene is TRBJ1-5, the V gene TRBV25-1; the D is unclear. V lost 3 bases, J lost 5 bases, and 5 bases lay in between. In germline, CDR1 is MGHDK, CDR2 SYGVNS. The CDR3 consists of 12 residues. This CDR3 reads CASSDYDQPQHF. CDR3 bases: TGTGCCAGCAGTGACTACGATCAGCCCCAGCATTTT.

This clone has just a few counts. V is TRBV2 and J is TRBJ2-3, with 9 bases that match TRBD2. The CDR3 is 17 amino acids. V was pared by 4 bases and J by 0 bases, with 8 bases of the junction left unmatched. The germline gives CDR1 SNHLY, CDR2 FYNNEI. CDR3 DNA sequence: TGTGCCAGCAGTGGCATGAGACTAGCGGACAGCACAGATACGCAGTATTTT. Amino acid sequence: CASSGMRLADSTDTQYF.

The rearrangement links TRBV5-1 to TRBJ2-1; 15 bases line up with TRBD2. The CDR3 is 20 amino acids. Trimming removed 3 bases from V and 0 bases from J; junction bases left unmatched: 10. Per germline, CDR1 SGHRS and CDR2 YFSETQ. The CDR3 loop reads CASSSPGLAGGPSSYNEQFF. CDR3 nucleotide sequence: TGCGCCAGCAGCTCTCCGGGACTAGCGGGGGGACCTAGCTCCTACAATGAGCAGTTCTTC.

The CDR3 coding sequence is TGTGCCAGCAGCTCCCAAATTTACGGAGGCTCCTACGAGCAGTACTTC. Its translation is CASSSQIYGGSYEQYF. The V and J genes are TRBV7-9 and TRBJ2-7; a possible D gene is TRBD2 (5 bases). The CDR3 covers 16 residues. Trimming shortened V by 4 bases and J by 0 bases, and 16 bases separated the two germline ends. The germline CDR1 and CDR2 sequences are SEHNR and FQNEAQ (reference sequence).

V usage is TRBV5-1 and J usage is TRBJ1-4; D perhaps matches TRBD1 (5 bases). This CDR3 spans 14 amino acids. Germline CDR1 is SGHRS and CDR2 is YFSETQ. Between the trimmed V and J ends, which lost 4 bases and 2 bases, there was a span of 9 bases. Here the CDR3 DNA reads TGCGCCAGCAGCCCCGGGGGGACTAATGAAAAACTGTTTTTT. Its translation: CASSPGGTNEKLFF.

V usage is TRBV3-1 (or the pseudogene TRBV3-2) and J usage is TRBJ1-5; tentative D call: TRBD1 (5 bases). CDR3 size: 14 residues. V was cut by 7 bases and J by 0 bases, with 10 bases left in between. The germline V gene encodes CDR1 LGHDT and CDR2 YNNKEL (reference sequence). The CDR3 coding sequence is TGTGCCAGCACCCAGGGAGGTAGCAATCAGCCCCAGCATTTT. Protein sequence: CASTQGGSNQPQHF.

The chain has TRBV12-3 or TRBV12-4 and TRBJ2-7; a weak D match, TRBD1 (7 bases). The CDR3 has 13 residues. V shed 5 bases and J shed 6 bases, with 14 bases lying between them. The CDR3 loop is CASSIRGEREQYF. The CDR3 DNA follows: TGTGCCAGCAGTATCAGGGGGGAACGCGAGCAGTACTTC.

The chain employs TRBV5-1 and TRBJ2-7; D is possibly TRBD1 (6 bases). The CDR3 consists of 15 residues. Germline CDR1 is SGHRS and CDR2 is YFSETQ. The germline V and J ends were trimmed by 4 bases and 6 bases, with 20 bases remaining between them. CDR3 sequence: CASSTSTGDYSEQYF. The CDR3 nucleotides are TGCGCCAGCAGCACATCGACAGGAGACTATTCCGAGCAGTACTTC.

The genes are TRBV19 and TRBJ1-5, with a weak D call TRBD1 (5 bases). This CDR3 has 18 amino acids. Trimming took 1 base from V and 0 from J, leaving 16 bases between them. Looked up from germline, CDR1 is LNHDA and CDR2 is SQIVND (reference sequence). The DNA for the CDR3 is TGTGCCAGTAGTATAGGGACACTGGGGTTTAATAGCAATCAGCCCCAGCATTTT. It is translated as CASSIGTLGFNSNQPQHF.